This passage covers 23 T cell receptor beta chains from one sample sequenced in a study of cytomegalovirus exposure and HLA in healthy donors. PCR primers comprised 60 Vbeta and 13 Jbeta primers. Profiling relied on immunoSEQ multiplex PCR, and the TCRdb table lists in-frame clones only, not all of them. This table holds some 150,000 clones, 60% to 85% found once. What was sequenced was PBMCs. These receptors were obtained from a man in his fifties or sixties in good health and CMV-seropositive.

The chain couples TRBV7-8 to TRBJ1-4; D is perhaps TRBD1 (5 bases). The CDR3 extends over 17 amino acids. The germline gives CDR1 SGHVS, CDR2 FQNEAQ. Trimming stripped 5 bases from V and 1 base from J, with 17 bases between. In DNA form, the CDR3 reads TGTGCCAGCAGCCGAGGGGTGGGGGGAAGAACTAATGAAAAACTGTTTTTT. It encodes CASSRGVGGRTNEKLFF.

The rearrangement links TRBV28 to TRBJ2-7; unclear D gene. CDR3 size: 10 residues. Germline lookup yields CDR1 MDHEN and CDR2 SYDVKM. V was trimmed by 11 bases and J by 3 bases, leaving 8 bases between them. CDR3 loop: CAVHGYEQYF. CDR3 in DNA: TGTGCCGTCCACGGCTACGAGCAGTACTTC.

The chain links TRBV5-4 to TRBJ2-7; D is perhaps TRBD1 (5 bases). Trimming removed 3 bases from V and 4 bases from J, with 8 bases in between. Per germline, CDR1 SGHNT and CDR2 YYREEE (reference sequence). CDR3 length: 12 amino acids. The CDR3 sequence is CASSWGQYEQYF. CDR3 nucleotide sequence: TGTGCCAGCAGCTGGGGCCAGTACGAGCAGTACTTC.

The rearrangement joins TRBV18 to TRBJ1-1, with 10 bases matching TRBD1. V dropped 1 base and J dropped 5; count of bases not matched to a gene: 4. Germline V gene lookup returns CDR1 KGHSH and CDR2 LQKENI. The CDR3 covers 15 residues. CDR3 coding DNA: TGTGCCAGCTCACCACAGGGGACAGGGGCAACTGAAGCTTTCTTT. It is translated as CASSPQGTGATEAFF.

The chain employs TRBV6-1 and TRBJ2-7; 7 bases map to TRBD1. CDR1 and CDR2 from the germline V gene are MNHNS and SASEGT. This CDR3 spans 14 amino acids. V lost 5 bases and J lost 6; bases outside the gene matches: 10. CDR3 sequence (DNA): TGTGCCAGCAGTTCCTCAGACAGGGATGGCGAGCAGTACTTC. The encoded protein is CASSSSDRDGEQYF.

The chain couples TRBV11-2 to TRBJ2-2; D gene unclear. There are 15 residues in the CDR3. Germline lookup yields CDR1 SGHAT and CDR2 FQNNGV. Trimming removed 0 bases from V and 1 base from J, with 6 bases in between. The CDR3 reads CASSLDRRNTGELFF. DNA of the CDR3: TGTGCCAGCAGCTTAGATAGGAGGAACACCGGGGAGCTGTTTTTT.

About this clone: This sample also contains other DNA sequences that code for the same CDR3. V is TRBV18 and J is TRBJ2-2, with 7 bases that match TRBD1. After removal of 2 bases from V and 0 bases from J, the junction contained 0 bases not matched to a gene. The CDR3 loop spans 15 amino acids. Looked up from germline, CDR1 is KGHSH and CDR2 is LQKENI. CDR3 DNA: TGTGCCAGCTCACCAGGGACAGCGAACACCGGGGAGCTGTTTTTT. This gives the protein CASSPGTANTGELFF.

The gene calls are TRBV4-2 and TRBJ2-2; D is unresolved. This CDR3 spans 13 amino acids. CDR1 LGHNA and CDR2 YNFKEQ come from the germline V gene. Deletions cut 6 bases from V and 4 bases from J, with 9 bases between. The DNA of the CDR3 is TGTGCCAGCAGAGACGACATCACCGGGGAGCTGTTTTTT. This translates into CASRDDITGELFF.

The rearrangement uses TRBV7-9 and TRBJ2-1, with 10 bases fitting TRBD2. The V and J ends lost 1 base and 6 bases, in that order; junction bases with no gene match: 3. The CDR3 runs to 15 residues. Germline CDR1 and CDR2: SEHNR and FQNEAQ (reference sequence). Here the CDR3 DNA reads TGTGCCAGCAGCTTAGGGTCTAGCGGGAGCAATGAGCAGTTCTTC. Protein: CASSLGSSGSNEQFF.

This clone has just a few counts. Here the CDR3 DNA reads TGTGCCATCAGGAACGGCGGGAGAGTCTACGAGCAGTACTTC. Translating gives CAIRNGGRVYEQYF. The rearrangement links TRBV10-3 to TRBJ2-7, with 7 bases that match TRBD2. Germline lookup yields CDR1 ENHRY and CDR2 SYGVKD. This CDR3 contains 14 residues. V lost 6 bases, J lost 3 bases, and 8 bases stayed unmatched.

There are a few counts of this clone. One end of the junction does not line up with germline, which may come from a read error. V gene TRBV9 combines with J gene TRBJ1-2; tentative D call: TRBD1 (5 bases). The CDR3 is 11 amino acids. CDR1 is SGDLS, CDR2 YYNGEE, per germline. The DNA for the CDR3 is TGTGCCAGCAGCGCCGGAGGGACGGAGAGCTTC. It encodes CASSAGGTESF.

On this clone itself: An end of the junction does not agree with germline; a read error may underlie this. V gene TRBV7-9 combines with J gene TRBJ2-7; D might be TRBD2 (6 bases). Germline-derived CDR1 and CDR2 are SEHNR and FQNEAQ (reference sequence). This CDR3 is built from 17 residues. CDR3 in amino acids: CSSSLYFRSGRTYEQYF. DNA for the CDR3: TGTTCCAGCAGCTTATATTTCAGGAGCGGGCGAACCTACGAGCAGTACTTC.

The rearrangement joins TRBV19 to TRBJ2-2, with a possible D match to TRBD2 (5 bases). V was cut by 6 bases and J by 0 bases, with 11 bases left in between. The CDR3 covers 15 residues. Looked up from germline, CDR1 is LNHDA and CDR2 is SQIVND (reference sequence). Here the CDR3 reads CASRWTGSNTGELFF. The CDR3, as DNA: TGTGCCAGTAGATGGACTGGCTCGAACACCGGGGAGCTGTTTTTT.

This clone was observed a few times. V usage is TRBV6-6 and J usage is TRBJ1-1; 8 nucleotides match TRBD1. The CDR3 loop spans 16 amino acids. Trimming at V came to 0 bases and at J to 4 bases, leaving 7 bases not matched to a gene. Looked up from germline, CDR1 is MNHNY and CDR2 is SVGAGI (reference sequence). The CDR3 region has the DNA TGTGCCAGCAGTTACTCGAAGCAGGGGGCAGTCACTGAAGCTTTCTTT. Its protein is CASSYSKQGAVTEAFF.

The chain combines TRBV6-1 with TRBJ2-5; TRBD1 is a possible D gene (5 bases). Gene TRBJ2-7 matches the end of the DNA better, so the J call may be wrong. In germline, CDR1 is MNHNS, CDR2 SASEGT. This CDR3 region has 12 residues. CDR3 nucleotides: TGTGCCAGCAGGGACAAGTCCTACGAGCAGTACTTC. Translated: CASRDKSYEQYF.

The rearrangement joins TRBV27 to TRBJ1-2; D gene uncertain. The germline CDR1 and CDR2 sequences are MNHEY and SMNVEV (reference sequence). There are 17 residues in the CDR3. The V end was cut by 3 bases, the J end by 0 bases, with 17 bases between. CDR3 nucleotide sequence: TGTGCCAGCAGTTTCCGCCGACACCCCTCTACTAACTATGGCTACACCTTC. Translating gives CASSFRRHPSTNYGYTF.

This clone occurred a few times. The chain recombines TRBV6-5 with TRBJ2-5; TRBD1 agrees at 9 bases. V lost 7 bases and J lost 5; bases outside the gene matches: 11. The CDR3 runs 15 residues. The V gene's germline CDR1 is MNHEY and CDR2 SVGAGI. The CDR3 DNA is TGTGCCAGCACCAAGCTCCGGGACAGGGCCGAGACCCAGTACTTC. It is translated as CASTKLRDRAETQYF.

This clone was recorded only once. This chain connects TRBV6-5 to TRBJ2-1; TRBD1 agrees at 7 bases. The CDR3 loop spans 14 amino acids. Trimming removed 6 bases from V and 5 bases from J; junction bases left unmatched: 7. Germline assignment: CDR1 MNHEY and CDR2 SVGAGI. The chain's CDR3 is CASSLRQGHNEQFF. The CDR3 DNA reads TGTGCCAGCAGCCTTAGACAGGGACACAATGAGCAGTTCTTC.

This clone was seen once. The rearrangement joins TRBV30 to TRBJ2-7, with TRBD2 identical over 7 bases. The CDR3 is made up of 16 amino acids. V gave up 2 bases and J gave up 2 bases; unmatched junction bases: 12. Germline CDR1 and CDR2: GTSNPN and SVGIG (reference sequence). The CDR3 here is CAWSLGVELAAYEQYF. The CDR3 DNA sequence: TGTGCCTGGAGTCTAGGGGTGGAGCTAGCGGCCTACGAGCAGTACTTC.

The chain is built from TRBV18 and TRBJ1-1; D possibly corresponds to TRBD1 (5 bases). V lost 3 bases and J 0 bases, leaving 8 bases between the germline ends. The CDR3 is 14 residues long. Germline V gene sequence: CDR1 KGHSH, CDR2 LQKENI. Here the CDR3 DNA reads TGTGCCAGCTCACCCGGGGGGTTGAACACTGAAGCTTTCTTT. This sequence encodes CASSPGGLNTEAFF.

This rearrangement joins TRBV18 to TRBJ2-7; 10 bases map to TRBD1. In germline, CDR1 is KGHSH, CDR2 LQKENI. CDR3 size: 14 residues. The trim removed 5 bases at V and 4 bases at J, leaving 5 bases unmatched. CDR3 coding DNA: TGTGCCAGCTCATCCACGGGACAGGGGTACGAGCAGTACTTC. It codes for CASSSTGQGYEQYF.

The rearrangement joins TRBV5-1 to TRBJ1-1; D is unresolved. Trimming stripped 0 bases from V and 1 base from J, with 10 bases between. The germline gives CDR1 SGHRS, CDR2 YFSETQ. CDR3 length: 15 residues. The CDR3 coding sequence is TGCGCCAGCAGCTTGGAGTTGAGCGGGAACACTGAAGCTTTCTTT. This sequence encodes CASSLELSGNTEAFF.

The V call is TRBV29-1, the J call TRBJ2-5; D is possibly TRBD2 (7 bases). The ends were cut back, 4 bases at V and 7 bases at J, with 13 bases in the middle. Germline-derived CDR1 and CDR2 are SQVTM and ANQGSEA. The CDR3 extends over 12 amino acids. CDR3 sequence reads: CSVVGGAGTQYF. The DNA for the CDR3 is TGCAGCGTTGTTGGGGGGGCCGGGACCCAGTACTTC. Drawing the rest from reference TRBV29-1 and TRBJ2-5, the complete variable domain is SAVISQKPSRDICQRGTSLTIQCQVDSQVTMMFWYRQQPGQSLTLIATANQGSEATYESGFVIDKFPISRPNLTFSTLTVSNMSPEDSSIYLCSVVGGAGTQYFGPGTRLLVL.